The 23 T cell receptor beta chains reported below all come from one sample, sequenced in a study of OX40 agonist ivuxolimab in advanced cancers. TCRdb keeps only in-frame clones here, not all; method: immunoSEQ multiplex PCR. Found here are roughly 43,000 clones, 90% to 95% of them singletons; the top ten hold 4.9%. The starting material was CD4+ or CD8+ T cells sorted from blood, obtained in a trial of the OX40 agonist ivuxolimab. The receptors here all came from an adult with an advanced solid tumor such as melanoma, head and neck, liver or kidney cancer.

J is TRBJ1-5 and V is TRBV19, with 8 bases that match TRBD1. The V and J ends lost 6 bases and 6 bases, in that order; junction bases with no gene match: 7. CDR1 and CDR2 (germline): LNHDA, SQIVND (reference sequence). The CDR3 contains 14 residues. This CDR3 reads CASRHSGGGQPQHF. The CDR3 bases are TGTGCCAGTAGACACTCAGGGGGCGGTCAGCCCCAGCATTTT.

The chain combines TRBV28 with TRBJ2-7; 9 nucleotides line up with TRBD1. CDR1 and CDR2 from the germline V gene are MDHEN and SYDVKM. This CDR3 has 13 amino acids. Trimming cost V 11 bases and J 1 base; bases outside gene matches: 6. CDR3 DNA: TGTGCCGTCGAGGGGACAGGGTCCTACGAGCAGTACTTC. Protein: CAVEGTGSYEQYF.

The J gene is TRBJ2-7, the V gene TRBV5-6; perhaps D is TRBD1 or TRBD2 (5 bases each). Trimming pared 4 bases from V and 7 bases from J, leaving 15 bases between. Germline V gene lookup returns CDR1 SGHDT and CDR2 YYEEEE. CDR3 length equals 13 residues. CDR3 sequence reads: CASSPGTGREQYF. CDR3 nucleotides: TGTGCCAGCAGCCCTGGCACGGGGCGTGAGCAGTACTTC.

Only a few counts were recorded for this clone. In nucleotides, the CDR3 is TGTGCCAGCAGCTTGCCGGGACCCCCCTACGAGCAGTACTTC. The encoded protein is CASSLPGPPYEQYF. The chain links TRBV5-6 to TRBJ2-7; TRBD1 or TRBD2 may be the D gene (5 bases each). Germline loops: CDR1 SGHDT, CDR2 YYEEEE. V was pared by 1 base and J by 2 bases, with 10 bases between. The CDR3 is made up of 14 amino acids.

This chain uses TRBV11-2 with TRBJ2-7; 7 positions agree with TRBD2. CDR3 length equals 14 residues. The V gene end was trimmed by 5 bases and the J gene end by 2 bases; junction bases not matched to a gene: 6. The germline V gene encodes CDR1 SGHAT and CDR2 FQNNGV. For the CDR3, the DNA is TGTGCCAGCAGCCCTCCCCTAGCGGCCTACGAGCAGTACTTC. Its translation is CASSPPLAAYEQYF.

V gene TRBV5-1 combines with J gene TRBJ1-2; D unresolved. Trimming pared 0 bases from V and 4 bases from J, leaving 16 bases between. Germline loops: CDR1 SGHRS, CDR2 YFSETQ. This CDR3 spans 16 amino acids. The CDR3 DNA reads TGCGCCAGCAGCTTGGATTGGGAGTTTCTGGTCTATGGCTACACCTTC. Residues: CASSLDWEFLVYGYTF.

The rearrangement uses TRBV6-4 and TRBJ1-4; a weak D match, TRBD1 (5 bases). The V end lost 9 bases, the J end lost 0 bases, and 14 bases lay between the germline ends. Germline V gene sequence: CDR1 MRHNA, CDR2 SNTAGT. The length of the CDR3 is 15 residues. The CDR3 DNA reads TGTGCCAGTACATTAACAGGAGCAACTAATGAAAAACTGTTTTTT. Its translation: CASTLTGATNEKLFF.

The V call is TRBV19, the J call TRBJ1-3; a possible D gene is TRBD1 (6 bases). In germline, CDR1 is LNHDA, CDR2 SQIVND (reference sequence). The CDR3 spans 17 residues. Trimming cost V 6 bases and J 1 base, with 19 bases left between them. CDR3 sequence: CASSKQGRFGSGNTIYF. Written as DNA, the CDR3 is TGTGCCAGTAGCAAACAGGGTAGGTTCGGGTCTGGAAACACCATATATTTT.

The chain has TRBV10-2 and TRBJ1-6; a possible D gene is TRBD1 (6 bases). The length of the CDR3 is 15 residues. Deletions cut 3 bases from V and 5 bases from J, with 11 bases between. Germline V gene data show CDR1 as WSHSY and CDR2 as SAAADI. CDR3 nucleotide sequence: TGCGCCAGCAGTGACGTAGGGGGGAATAATTCACCCCTCCACTTT. Translated, it gives CASSDVGGNNSPLHF.

CDR3 coding DNA: TGTGCCAGCAGCCTAGGGGGACTGTCCGCTGAAGCTTTCTTT. Its translation: CASSLGGLSAEAFF. The chain links TRBV5-6 to TRBJ1-1; maybe TRBD1 (6 bases). Germline V CDR1 and CDR2: SGHDT, YYEEEE. The CDR3 is 14 residues long. Between the trimmed V and J ends, which lost 4 bases and 6 bases, there was a span of 16 bases.

The genes are TRBV28 and TRBJ2-7; 12 bases align to TRBD2. CDR1 MDHEN and CDR2 SYDVKM come from the germline V gene. V was pared by 4 bases and J by 5 bases, with 21 bases of the junction left unmatched. The CDR3 is 20 amino acids. The CDR3 region is CASSWPRTGSSGRAFHEQYF. In DNA, the CDR3 is TGTGCCAGCAGTTGGCCCCGGACCGGGTCTAGCGGGAGGGCCTTCCACGAGCAGTACTTC.

This clone has just one count. The chain recombines TRBV2 with TRBJ2-7, with 10 bases lining up with TRBD1. Germline-derived CDR1 and CDR2 are SNHLY and FYNNEI. This CDR3 has 15 residues. J gave up 2 bases and V 5 bases, and 6 bases lay outside the gene matches. The CDR3 is CASSTGTGAPYEQYV. CDR3 sequence (DNA): TGTGCCAGCAGTACCGGGACAGGGGCTCCCTACGAGCAGTACGTC.

The chain combines TRBV18 with TRBJ2-7; D not certain. The CDR3 is made up of 12 amino acids. Germline V gene data show CDR1 as KGHSH and CDR2 as LQKENI. Trimming pared 2 bases from V and 3 bases from J, leaving 5 bases between. The CDR3 DNA is TGTGCCAGCTCACCAGCCAACTACGAGCAGTACTTC. Amino acids: CASSPANYEQYF.

This chain connects TRBV7-6 to TRBJ1-6; no clear D. Germline CDR1 and CDR2: SGHVS and FNYEAQ. The CDR3 runs 14 residues. The V gene lost 6 bases and the J gene lost 10 bases, with 16 bases spanning the gap. In DNA, the CDR3 is TGTGCCAGCAGTTTCGAAAGGGAGGTGTCACCCCTCCACTTT. Amino acid sequence: CASSFEREVSPLHF. Based on the CDR3 plus reference TRBV7-6 and TRBJ1-6, the full variable domain is GAGVSQSPRYKVTKRGQDVALRCDPISGHVSLYWYRQALGQGPEFLTYFNYEAQQDKSGLPNDRFSAERPEGSISTLTIQRTEQRDSAMYRCASSFEREVSPLHFGNGTRLTVT.

The chain couples TRBV27 to TRBJ1-5, with a weak D call TRBD1 (6 bases). Looked up from germline, CDR1 is MNHEY and CDR2 is SMNVEV (reference sequence). This CDR3 has 14 amino acids. V was trimmed by 4 bases and J by 9 bases, leaving 16 bases between them. This CDR3 is CASSYLQGEGPQHF. CDR3 DNA: TGTGCCAGCAGTTACCTACAGGGAGAGGGGCCCCAGCATTTT.

The chain is built from TRBV19 and TRBJ2-1, with 10 bases lining up with TRBD2. Germline CDR1 LNHDA, CDR2 SQIVND (reference sequence). This CDR3 region has 13 residues. V lost 6 bases and J lost 8; bases outside the gene matches: 4. The CDR3 loop reads CASRASGRDEQFF. CDR3 in DNA: TGTGCCAGTAGGGCTAGCGGGAGAGATGAGCAGTTCTTC.

The chain combines TRBV7-9 with TRBJ1-1, with D uncertain. V was clipped by 5 bases and J by 1 base, with 14 bases between them. The CDR3 spans 15 residues. The V gene's germline CDR1 is SEHNR and CDR2 FQNEAQ (reference sequence). The CDR3, as DNA: TGTGCCAGCAGCCAACCCGGCACAGCGAACACTGAAGCTTTCTTT. Residues: CASSQPGTANTEAFF. The variable domain in full, completed from reference TRBV7-9 and TRBJ1-1, reads DTGVSQNPRHKITKRGQNVTFRCDPISEHNRLYWYRQTLGQGPEFLTYFQNEAQLEKSRLLSDRFSAERPKGSFSTLEIQRTEQGDSAMYLCASSQPGTANTEAFFGQGTRLTVV.

This clone is categorized as medium-sized. The rearrangement uses TRBV28 and TRBJ1-3; TRBD1 matches at 7 bases. The V gene's germline CDR1 is MDHEN and CDR2 SYDVKM. The CDR3 sequence is 15 residues long. V gave up 2 bases and J gave up 4 bases; unmatched junction bases: 5. The CDR3 loop reads CASSLSPGGGNTIYF. CDR3 DNA: TGTGCCAGCAGTTTAAGTCCAGGGGGAGGAAACACCATATATTTT.

In its sample, this clone was seen once. The rearrangement uses TRBV10-1 and TRBJ1-1; D unresolved. The V gene's germline CDR1 is WNHNN and CDR2 SYGVQD (reference sequence). The germline V and J ends were trimmed by 3 bases and 6 bases, with 5 bases remaining between them. The CDR3 loop spans 11 amino acids. CDR3 loop: CASSDGPEAFF. The CDR3 bases are TGCGCCAGCAGTGACGGGCCTGAAGCTTTCTTT.

This clone was seen once. DNA of the CDR3: TGTGCCAGCAGTGATCGGGGGTGGCCCACCGGGGAGCTGTTTTTT. Translated, it gives CASSDRGWPTGELFF. The chain joins TRBV9 to TRBJ2-2; perhaps TRBD2 as D (6 bases). Germline V gene lookup returns CDR1 SGDLS and CDR2 YYNGEE. The CDR3 contains 15 residues. V was trimmed by 5 bases and J by 4 bases, leaving 15 bases between them.

This sequence joins TRBV7-9 and TRBJ2-3; D remains ambiguous. V shed 1 base and J shed 2 bases, with 10 bases lying between them. Germline lookup yields CDR1 SEHNR and CDR2 FQNEAQ (reference sequence). The CDR3 covers 15 residues. The CDR3 DNA is TGTGCCAGCAGCTTAGAAGGCTACAACACAGATACGCAGTATTTT. This encodes CASSLEGYNTDTQYF. The full variable domain, completed using reference TRBV7-9 and TRBJ2-3, is DTGVSQNPRHKITKRGQNVTFRCDPISEHNRLYWYRQTLGQGPEFLTYFQNEAQLEKSRLLSDRFSAERPKGSFSTLEIQRTEQGDSAMYLCASSLEGYNTDTQYFGPGTRLTVL.

The rearrangement joins TRBV27 to TRBJ2-1; D remains ambiguous. Germline-derived CDR1 and CDR2 are MNHEY and SMNVEV (reference sequence). V was pared by 4 bases and J by 2 bases, with 9 bases between. The CDR3 is 14 amino acids. As DNA, the CDR3 is TGTGCCAGCAGTTCCCAAGTTCCCTACAATGAGCAGTTCTTC. Its translation: CASSSQVPYNEQFF.

The chain joins TRBV6-1 to TRBJ1-5; D perhaps matches TRBD1 (6 bases). This CDR3 has 15 amino acids. CDR1 and CDR2 from the germline V gene are MNHNS and SASEGT. The germline V and J ends were trimmed by 5 bases and 2 bases, with 13 bases remaining between them. CDR3 sequence: CASSLIGGGNQPQHF. CDR3 in DNA: TGTGCCAGCAGTCTGATAGGGGGGGGCAATCAGCCCCAGCATTTT.